A selection of T cell receptor beta chains follows, all from one sample in a study of blood T cell repertoires in COVID-19. Assay: immunoSEQ multiplex PCR; the TCRdb copy retains only in-frame clones and omits some. The table lists tens of thousands of clones, under 90% of them singletons. Sequences were obtained from peripheral blood. Every receptor here comes from a man in his 70s who had recovered from COVID-19. CDR3s include the opening cysteine and the closing phenylalanine or tryptophan. A D gene is named only where the DNA matches it firmly. Some rows mark clone size as missing; the rest say once, few, many or name a class of expanded clone.

>TRBV18|TRBD1|TRBJ2-2|.
CASSPGQTNTGELFF
TGTGCCAGCTCACCGGGACAGACGAACACCGGGGAGCTGTTTTTT
>TRBV5-1|.|TRBJ2-7|medium-sized
CASSLSSRDYEQYF
TGCGCCAGCAGCTTGTCGTCCAGGGACTACGAGCAGTACTTC
>TRBV11-2|.|TRBJ2-7|.
CASSLLSGYEQYF
TGTGCCAGCAGCTTGCTAAGCGGCTACGAGCAGTACTTC
>TRBV11-3|.|TRBJ2-5|.
CASSPGLGAVETQYF
TGTGCCAGCAGCCCTGGGCTAGGGGCCGTAGAGACCCAGTACTTC
>TRBV6-5|TRBD1|TRBJ1-6|.
CASRDRGNSPLHF
TGTGCCAGCAGGGACAGGGGAAATTCACCCCTCCACTTT
>TRBV6-5|.|TRBJ2-2|.
CASSYSTGDTGELFF
TGTGCCAGCAGTTACTCGACGGGGGACACCGGGGAGCTGTTTTTT
>TRBV18|TRBD1|TRBJ1-3|.
CASSSRDRRGFGNTIYF
TGTGCCAGCTCATCTCGGGACAGGAGGGGATTTGGGAACACCATATATTTT
>TRBV2|TRBD1|TRBJ2-7|.
CASSEQGARVYEQYF
TGTGCCAGCAGCGAACAGGGGGCGAGGGTCTACGAGCAGTACTTC
>TRBV7-9|.|TRBJ2-7|.
CASSLGVYEQYF
TGTGCCAGCAGCTTAGGCGTCTACGAGCAGTACTTC
>TRBV18|TRBD2|TRBJ2-5|.
CASSFLGRNQETQYF
TGTGCCAGCTCATTTCTCGGGAGGAACCAAGAGACCCAGTACTTC
>TRBV7-2|.|TRBJ2-2|once
CASSSRDKDTGELFF
TGTGCCAGCAGCTCCCGGGACAAAGACACCGGGGAGCTGTTTTTT
>TRBV7-9|TRBD1|TRBJ1-6|.
CASSRGQVNSPLHF
TGTGCCAGCAGCCGAGGACAGGTGAATTCACCCCTCCACTTT
>TRBV18|TRBD1|TRBJ2-5|.
CASSPGTAFQETQYF
TGTGCCAGCTCACCAGGGACAGCTTTCCAAGAGACCCAGTACTTC
>TRBV28|TRBD1|TRBJ1-1|.
CASSPGQATEAFF
TGTGCCAGCAGTCCCGGACAGGCGACTGAAGCTTTCTTT
>TRBV19|.|TRBJ2-3|.
CASSPRSPWRSTDTQYF
TGTGCCAGTAGTCCACGGTCCCCGTGGCGGAGCACAGATACGCAGTATTTT
>TRBV11-1|.|TRBJ1-6|.
CASSLVAEDSPLHF
TGTGCCAGCAGCTTAGTGGCAGAGGATTCACCCCTCCACTTT
>TRBV7-2|TRBD2|TRBJ2-7|.
CASSQGLASYEQYF
TGTGCCAGCAGCCAGGGACTAGCGAGCTACGAGCAGTACTTC
>TRBV19|.|TRBJ1-2|few
CASTSGRGGYGYTF
TGTGCCAGTACCTCGGGCAGAGGGGGCTATGGCTACACCTTC